This TCR beta chain was found in a study of cytomegalovirus exposure and HLA in healthy donors. Overall study: The study's early data release held approximately 91 million unique TCRs from HLA-typed donors. The study, taken as a whole, reports: The investigators catalogued 180 or so TCR beta chains as cytomegalovirus-associated.

Healthy donors of bone marrow made up the group. The V end lost 8 bases, the J end lost 4 bases, and 17 bases lay between the germline ends. The CDR3 loop spans 14 amino acids. Germline V gene lookup returns CDR1 MNHNS and CDR2 SASEGT. As regards this clone: Its antigen is as yet unknown.

PCR primers comprised 60 Vbeta and 13 Jbeta primers. Original analysis: An analysis performed later counted 60 million to 90 million unique TCR beta chains (roughly 11 million of them shared). Sequencing was performed with immunoSEQ multiplex PCR; in TCRdb, only in-frame clones are kept and a portion is missing. V, J and clone size were drawn from that table, and D and trimming were deduced from the DNA. This sample has under 140,000 clones, with 76% found just once. The V gene is TRBV6-1, the J gene TRBJ2-5; weak D call: TRBD2 (7 bases). Sample: PBMCs. The source of this sequence is a man aged 30 to 45 in good health and CMV-seropositive. CDR3 residues: CASVRGPEGETQYF. CDR3 DNA: TGTGCCAGCGTGCGGGGGCCAGAGGGAGAGACCCAGTACTTC.